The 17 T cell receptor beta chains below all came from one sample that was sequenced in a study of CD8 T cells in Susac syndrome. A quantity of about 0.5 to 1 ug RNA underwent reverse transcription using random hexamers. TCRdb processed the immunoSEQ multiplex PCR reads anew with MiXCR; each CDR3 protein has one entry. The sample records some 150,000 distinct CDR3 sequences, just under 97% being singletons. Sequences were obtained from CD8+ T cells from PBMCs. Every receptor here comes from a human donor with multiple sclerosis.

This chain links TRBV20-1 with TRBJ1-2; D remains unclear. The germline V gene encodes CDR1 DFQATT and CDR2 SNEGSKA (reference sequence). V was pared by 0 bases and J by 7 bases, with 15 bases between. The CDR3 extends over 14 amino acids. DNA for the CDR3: TGCAGTGCTAGAGATAAGGGCCAGGTAGCTGGCTACACCTTC. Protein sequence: CSARDKGQVAGYTF.

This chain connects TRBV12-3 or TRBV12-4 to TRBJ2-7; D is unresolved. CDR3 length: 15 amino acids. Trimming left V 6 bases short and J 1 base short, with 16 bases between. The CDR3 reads CASSPEQVLSYEQYF. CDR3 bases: TGTGCCAGCAGCCCCGAGCAGGTTTTATCCTACGAGCAGTACTTC.

In DNA, the CDR3 is TGTGCCAGCAGCCGGCGGACAGGGGGCATTGACTATGGCTACACCTTC. Translated: CASSRRTGGIDYGYTF. The rearrangement links TRBV14 to TRBJ1-2, with 11 bases fitting TRBD1. The germline CDR1 and CDR2 sequences are SGHDN and FVKESK. There are 16 residues in the CDR3. V lost 4 bases, J lost 3 bases, and 7 bases stayed unmatched.

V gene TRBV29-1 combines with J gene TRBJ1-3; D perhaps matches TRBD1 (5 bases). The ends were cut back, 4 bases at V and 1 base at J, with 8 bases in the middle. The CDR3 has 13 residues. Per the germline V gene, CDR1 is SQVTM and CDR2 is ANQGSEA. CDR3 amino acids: CSVGQTSGNTIYF. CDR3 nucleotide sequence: TGCAGCGTTGGACAGACTTCTGGAAACACCATATATTTT. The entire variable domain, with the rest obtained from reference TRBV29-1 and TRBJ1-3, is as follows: SAVISQKPSRDICQRGTSLTIQCQVDSQVTMMFWYRQQPGQSLTLIATANQGSEATYESGFVIDKFPISRPNLTFSTLTVSNMSPEDSSIYLCSVGQTSGNTIYFGEGSWLTVV.

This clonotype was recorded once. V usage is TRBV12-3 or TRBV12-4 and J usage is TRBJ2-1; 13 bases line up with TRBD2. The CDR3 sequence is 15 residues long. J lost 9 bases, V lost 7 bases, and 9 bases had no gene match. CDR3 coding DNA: TGTGCCAGCACCGAGAGGACTAGCGGGGGAGGTGAGCAGTTCTTC. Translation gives CASTERTSGGGEQFF.

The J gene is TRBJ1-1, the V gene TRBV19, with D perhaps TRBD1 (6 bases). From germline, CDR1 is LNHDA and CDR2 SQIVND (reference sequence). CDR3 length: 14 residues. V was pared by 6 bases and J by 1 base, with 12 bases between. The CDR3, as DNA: TGTGCCAGTAGGACGGGGGGCACGAACACTGAAGCTTTCTTT. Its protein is CASRTGGTNTEAFF.

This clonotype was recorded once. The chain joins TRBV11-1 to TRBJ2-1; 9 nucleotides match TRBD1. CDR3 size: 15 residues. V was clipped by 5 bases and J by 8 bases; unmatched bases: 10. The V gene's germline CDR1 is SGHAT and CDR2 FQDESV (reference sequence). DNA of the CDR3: TGTGCCAGCAGCCTCCGGGACAGGGCCTGGGATGAGCAGTTCTTC. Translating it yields CASSLRDRAWDEQFF.

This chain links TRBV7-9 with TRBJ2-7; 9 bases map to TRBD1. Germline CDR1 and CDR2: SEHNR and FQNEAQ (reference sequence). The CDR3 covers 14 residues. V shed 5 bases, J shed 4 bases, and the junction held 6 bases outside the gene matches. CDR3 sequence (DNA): TGTGCCAGCAGCCCGGACAGGGGCCTGTACGAGCAGTACGTC. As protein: CASSPDRGLYEQYV.

DNA for the CDR3: TGTGCCAGCAGCCAAGAGGAAGTCAGGGCTAGCACAGATACGCAGTATTTT. Protein sequence: CASSQEEVRASTDTQYF. The chain employs TRBV3-1 and TRBJ2-3, with D possibly being TRBD1 (5 bases). The germline V and J ends were trimmed by 0 bases and 0 bases, with 13 bases remaining between them. The CDR3 length is 17 residues. Per the germline V gene, CDR1 is LGHDT and CDR2 is YNNKEL (reference sequence).

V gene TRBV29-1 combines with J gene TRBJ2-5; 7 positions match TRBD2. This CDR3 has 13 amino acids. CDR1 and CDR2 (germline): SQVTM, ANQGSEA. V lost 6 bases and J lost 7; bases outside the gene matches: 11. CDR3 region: CSVGGEQAATQYF. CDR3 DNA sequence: TGCAGCGTGGGAGGGGAGCAGGCGGCGACCCAGTACTTC.

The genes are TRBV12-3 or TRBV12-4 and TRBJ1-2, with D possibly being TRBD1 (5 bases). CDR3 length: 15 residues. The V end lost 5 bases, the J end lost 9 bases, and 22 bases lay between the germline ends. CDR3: CASSDNPRDGWRYTF. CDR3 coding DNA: TGTGCCAGCAGTGATAACCCCCGGGACGGGTGGCGCTACACCTTC.

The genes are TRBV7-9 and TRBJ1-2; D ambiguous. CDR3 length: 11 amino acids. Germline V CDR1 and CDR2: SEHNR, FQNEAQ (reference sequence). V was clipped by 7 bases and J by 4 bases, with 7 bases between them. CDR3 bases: TGTGCCAGCACCGAGTTCTATGGCTACACCTTC. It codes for CASTEFYGYTF.

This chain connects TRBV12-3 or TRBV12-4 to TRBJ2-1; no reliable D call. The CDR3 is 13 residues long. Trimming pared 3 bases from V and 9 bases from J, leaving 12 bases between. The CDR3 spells CASSFSSNSEQFF. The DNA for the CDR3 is TGTGCCAGCAGTTTTTCTAGTAATAGTGAGCAGTTCTTC.

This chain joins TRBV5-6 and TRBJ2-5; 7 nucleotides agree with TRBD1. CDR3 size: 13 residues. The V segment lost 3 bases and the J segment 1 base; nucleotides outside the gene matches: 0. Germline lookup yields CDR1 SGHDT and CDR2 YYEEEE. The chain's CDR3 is CASSWDSQETQYF. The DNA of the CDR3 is TGTGCCAGCAGCTGGGACAGCCAAGAGACCCAGTACTTC.

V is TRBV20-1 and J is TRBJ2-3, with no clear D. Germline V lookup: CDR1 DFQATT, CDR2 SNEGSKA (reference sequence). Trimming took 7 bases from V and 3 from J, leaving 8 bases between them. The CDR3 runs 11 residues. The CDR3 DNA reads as TGCAGTGGAATATGGACAGATACGCAGTATTTT. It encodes CSGIWTDTQYF.

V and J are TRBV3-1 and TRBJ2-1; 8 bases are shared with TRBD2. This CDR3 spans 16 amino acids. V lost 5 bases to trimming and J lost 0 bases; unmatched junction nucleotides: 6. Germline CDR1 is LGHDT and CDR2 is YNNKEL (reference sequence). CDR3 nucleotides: TGTGCCAGCAGCAGAAGCGGGGGTTACTCCTACAATGAGCAGTTCTTC. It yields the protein CASSRSGGYSYNEQFF.

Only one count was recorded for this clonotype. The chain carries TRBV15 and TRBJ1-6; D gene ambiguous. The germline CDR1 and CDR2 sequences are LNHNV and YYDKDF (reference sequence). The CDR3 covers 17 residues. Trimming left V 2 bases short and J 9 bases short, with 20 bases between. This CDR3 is CATSRSRREFPISPLHF. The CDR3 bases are TGTGCCACCAGCAGAAGCCGACGGGAGTTCCCAATTTCACCCCTCCACTTT.